The present T cell receptor beta chain was sequenced within a study of neurological immune-mediated disorders. This clonotype was seen repeatedly, ten times or more. CDR1 is SGHRS, CDR2 YFSETQ, per germline. Trimming took 0 bases from V and 7 from J, leaving 11 bases between them. The CDR3 runs 13 residues. Using its own MiXCR run on the 5' RACE reads, TCRdb lists one record per CDR3 protein. The sample shows about 59,000 distinct CDR3 sequences, nearly 25% of them seen only once. As for time point: technical triplicate 2. J is TRBJ2-7 and V is TRBV5-1; either TRBD1 or TRBD2 may fit D (5 bases each). This receptor was taken from a man between 60 and 75 years old with HTLV-1-associated myelopathy (HAM/TSP). The sequenced material came from PBMCs. The CDR3 region is CASSLGDGREQYF. CDR3 DNA: TGCGCCAGCAGCTTGGGGGACGGGCGGGAGCAGTACTTC.